These T cell receptor beta chains were read from a single sample in a study of CD8 T cells in Susac syndrome. One entry per CDR3 protein, called by TCRdb with MiXCR from the immunoSEQ multiplex PCR reads. This sample has over 150,000 distinct CDR3 sequences, with about 94% found just once. Sequenced sample: CD4+ T cells from PBMCs. The receptors originated from a human donor with Susac syndrome. CDR3s include the opening cysteine and the closing phenylalanine or tryptophan. The order of the fields is CDR3 length, V gene, J gene, CDR3 protein.

length: 16; V: TRBV6-2/TRBV6-3; J: TRBJ2-1; CDR3: CASSRTSGSTYNEQFF
length: 14; V: TRBV3-1; J: TRBJ2-7; CDR3: CASSLWDRAYEQYF
length: 15; V: TRBV20-1; J: TRBJ1-1; CDR3: CSARTRQGMNTEAFF
length: 14; V: TRBV4-1; J: TRBJ1-4; CDR3: CASSYRARNEKLFF
length: 14; V: TRBV28; J: TRBJ2-1; CDR3: CASSLPSGRDEQFF
length: 14; V: TRBV4-1; J: TRBJ2-3; CDR3: CASSPLARTDTQYF
length: 16; V: TRBV25-1; J: TRBJ2-3; CDR3: CASSEPSGRGTDTQYF
length: 17; V: TRBV20-1; J: TRBJ2-1; CDR3: CSARDSQRGGPYNEQFF
length: 17; V: TRBV20-1; J: TRBJ1-1; CDR3: CSARDFRARSANTEAFF
length: 15; V: TRBV7-2; J: TRBJ2-1; CDR3: CASRVMTSGDNEQFF
length: 13; V: TRBV7-9; J: TRBJ1-2; CDR3: CASSLTTDYGYTF
length: 14; V: TRBV6-2/TRBV6-3; J: TRBJ2-7; CDR3: CASSWTGYSYEQYF
length: 17; V: TRBV5-1; J: TRBJ2-1; CDR3: CASSPQPGQALYNEQFF
length: 14; V: TRBV20-1; J: TRBJ1-1; CDR3: CSAPPRQVNTEAFF
length: 15; V: TRBV12-3/TRBV12-4; J: TRBJ1-1; CDR3: CASSFRGGGFTEAFF
length: 14; V: TRBV28; J: TRBJ1-1; CDR3: CASSLRTGHTEAFF
length: 14; V: TRBV6-5; J: TRBJ2-7; CDR3: CASSRGRGAYEQYF
length: 14; V: TRBV20-1; J: TRBJ2-5; CDR3: CSASSRGVQETQYF
length: 14; V: TRBV29-1; J: TRBJ2-6; CDR3: CSVVSGSGANVLTF
length: 14; V: TRBV11-2; J: TRBJ2-4; CDR3: CASSLELAENIQYF
length: 16; V: TRBV30; J: TRBJ1-1; CDR3: CALKKGTGAMNTEAFF
length: 13; V: TRBV7-9; J: TRBJ2-1; CDR3: CASTLDGGREQFF
length: 15; V: TRBV5-1; J: TRBJ2-5; CDR3: CASSRSGTGEETQYF
length: 15; V: TRBV12-3/TRBV12-4; J: TRBJ2-1; CDR3: CASSPTGATYNEQFF
length: 12; V: TRBV30; J: TRBJ1-2; CDR3: CAWLTRWDGYTF
length: 13; V: TRBV20-1; J: TRBJ1-5; CDR3: CSARRGNNQPQHF
length: 13; V: TRBV7-2; J: TRBJ2-2; CDR3: CASSLNGGGELFF
length: 13; V: TRBV20-1; J: TRBJ2-7; CDR3: CSATRTGGYEQYF
length: 14; V: TRBV25-1; J: TRBJ1-5; CDR3: CASSEVGVNQPQHF
length: 16; V: TRBV7-2; J: TRBJ2-4; CDR3: CASSLVSGGSKNIQYF
length: 13; V: TRBV5-6; J: TRBJ2-3; CDR3: CASSPSRTDTQYF
length: 16; V: TRBV5-4; J: TRBJ2-1; CDR3: CASSLGTSGRRNEQFF
length: 13; V: TRBV29-1; J: TRBJ2-1; CDR3: CSSTGVSYNEQFF
length: 13; V: TRBV4-1; J: TRBJ1-4; CDR3: CASSLVGGEKLFF
length: 17; V: TRBV11-2; J: TRBJ1-2; CDR3: CASSVFVRQGRANGYTF
length: 16; V: TRBV28; J: TRBJ2-3; CDR3: CASSTKFGTVTDTQYF
length: 13; V: TRBV18; J: TRBJ1-5; CDR3: CASSETSNQPQHF
length: 13; V: TRBV15; J: TRBJ1-2; CDR3: CATSRRVNYGYTF
length: 14; V: TRBV20-1; J: TRBJ1-1; CDR3: CSAPGDRVNTEAFF
length: 13; V: TRBV18; J: TRBJ2-7; CDR3: CASSPVEGYEQYF
length: 15; V: TRBV2; J: TRBJ2-3; CDR3: CASIPGILGTDTQYF
length: 14; V: TRBV7-9; J: TRBJ2-3; CDR3: CASSLVAVEDTQYF
length: 14; V: TRBV25-1; J: TRBJ2-7; CDR3: CASSEYPTGDEQYF
length: 12; V: TRBV20-1; J: TRBJ1-5; CDR3: CSVAGGNQPQHF
length: 13; V: TRBV5-6; J: TRBJ2-1; CDR3: CASSTRPLRREFF
length: 15; V: TRBV3-1; J: TRBJ1-1; CDR3: CASSPRDRVGTEAFF
length: 11; V: TRBV29-1; J: TRBJ1-2; CDR3: CSVDGWAGYTF
length: 15; V: TRBV7-2; J: TRBJ2-5; CDR3: CASSIGLAGVETQYF
length: 13; V: TRBV3-1; J: TRBJ1-1; CDR3: CASSQDWGAAAFF
length: 16; V: TRBV20-1; J: TRBJ2-1; CDR3: CSASTITYSPYNEQFF
length: 15; V: TRBV30; J: TRBJ1-5; CDR3: CAWRRQGGSNQPQHF
length: 13; V: TRBV29-1; J: TRBJ2-3; CDR3: CSVVGRATDTQYF
length: 14; V: TRBV24-1; J: TRBJ1-2; CDR3: CATRQTGANYGYTF